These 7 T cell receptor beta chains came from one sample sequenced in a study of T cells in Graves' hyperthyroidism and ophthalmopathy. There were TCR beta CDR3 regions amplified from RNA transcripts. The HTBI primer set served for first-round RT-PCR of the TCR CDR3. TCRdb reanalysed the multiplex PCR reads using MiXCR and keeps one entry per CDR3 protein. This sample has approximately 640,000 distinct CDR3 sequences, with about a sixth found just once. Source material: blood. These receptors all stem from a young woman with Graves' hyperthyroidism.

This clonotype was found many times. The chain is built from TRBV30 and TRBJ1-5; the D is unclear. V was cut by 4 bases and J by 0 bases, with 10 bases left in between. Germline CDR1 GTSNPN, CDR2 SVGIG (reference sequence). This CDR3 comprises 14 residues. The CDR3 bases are TGTGCCTGGAACAGCGGGGATAGCAATCAGCCCCAGCATTTT. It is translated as CAWNSGDSNQPQHF. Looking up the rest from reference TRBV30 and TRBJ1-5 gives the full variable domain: SQTIHQWPATLVQPVGSPLSLECTVEGTSNPNLYWYRQAAGRGLQLLFYSVGIGQISSEVPQNLSASRPQDRQFILSSKKLLLSDSGFYLCAWNSGDSNQPQHFGDGTRLSIL.

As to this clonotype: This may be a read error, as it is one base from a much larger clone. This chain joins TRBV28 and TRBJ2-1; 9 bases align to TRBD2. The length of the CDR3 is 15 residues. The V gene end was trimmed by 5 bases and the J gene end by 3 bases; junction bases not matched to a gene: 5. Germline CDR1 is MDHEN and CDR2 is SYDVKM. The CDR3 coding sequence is TGTGCCAGCAGTCCAAGCGGGAGGTTCTACAATGAGCAGTTCTTC. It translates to CASSPSGRFYNEQFF.

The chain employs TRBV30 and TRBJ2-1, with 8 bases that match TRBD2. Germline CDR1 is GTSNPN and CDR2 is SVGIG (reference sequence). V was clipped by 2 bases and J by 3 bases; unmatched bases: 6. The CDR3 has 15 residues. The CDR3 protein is CAWSRRTSSYNEQFF. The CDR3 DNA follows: TGTGCCTGGAGTAGGCGGACTAGCAGCTACAATGAGCAGTTCTTC.

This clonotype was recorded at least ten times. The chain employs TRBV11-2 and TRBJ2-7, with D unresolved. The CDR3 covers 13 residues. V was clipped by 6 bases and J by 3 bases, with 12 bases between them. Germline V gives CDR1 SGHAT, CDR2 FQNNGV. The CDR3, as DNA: TGTGCCAGCAGTTTTACCGACCGCTACGAGCAGTACTTC. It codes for CASSFTDRYEQYF.

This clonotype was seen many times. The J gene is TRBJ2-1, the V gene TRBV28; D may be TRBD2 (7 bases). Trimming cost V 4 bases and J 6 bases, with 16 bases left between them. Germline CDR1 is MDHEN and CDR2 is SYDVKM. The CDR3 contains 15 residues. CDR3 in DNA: TGTGCCAGCAGTTCCGCGGGGGCTAGCGGCAATGAGCAGTTCTTC. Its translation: CASSSAGASGNEQFF.

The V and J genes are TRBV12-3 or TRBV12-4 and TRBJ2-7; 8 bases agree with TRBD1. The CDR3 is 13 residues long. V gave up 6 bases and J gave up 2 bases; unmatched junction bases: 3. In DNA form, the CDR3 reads TGTGCCAGCAGCAACAGGGGGGCCTACGAGCAGTACTTC. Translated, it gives CASSNRGAYEQYF.

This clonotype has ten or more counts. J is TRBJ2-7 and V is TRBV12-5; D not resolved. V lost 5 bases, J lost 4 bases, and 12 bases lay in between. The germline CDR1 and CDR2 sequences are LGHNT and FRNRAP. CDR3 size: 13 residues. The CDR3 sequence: CASGATESYEQYF. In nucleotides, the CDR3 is TGTGCTAGTGGTGCCACGGAATCATACGAGCAGTACTTC.